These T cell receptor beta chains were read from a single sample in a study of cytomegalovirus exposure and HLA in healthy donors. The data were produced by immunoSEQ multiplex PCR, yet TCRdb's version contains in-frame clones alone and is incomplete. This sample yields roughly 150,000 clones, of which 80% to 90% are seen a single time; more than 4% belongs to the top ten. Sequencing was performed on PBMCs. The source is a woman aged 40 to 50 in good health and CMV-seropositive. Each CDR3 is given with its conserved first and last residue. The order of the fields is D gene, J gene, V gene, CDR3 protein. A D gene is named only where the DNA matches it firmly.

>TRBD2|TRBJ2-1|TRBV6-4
CASSPISGTSGSFSNEQFF
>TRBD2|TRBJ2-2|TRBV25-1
CATGLAGAFGELFF
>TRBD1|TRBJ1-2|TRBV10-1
CASRDRGQSFDGYTF
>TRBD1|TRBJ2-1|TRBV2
CASVRTGDYNEQFF
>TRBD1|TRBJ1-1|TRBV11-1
CASSPRTGRYTEAFF
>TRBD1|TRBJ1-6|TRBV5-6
CASSGTGASPLHF
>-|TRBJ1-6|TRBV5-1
CASSLVGTGDSPLHF
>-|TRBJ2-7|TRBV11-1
CASSLETGTPEQYF
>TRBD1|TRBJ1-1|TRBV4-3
CASSQGKNRGYLMNTEAFF
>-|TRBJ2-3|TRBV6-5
CASSYSFFRFTDTQYF
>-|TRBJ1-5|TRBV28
CASGREGQPQHF
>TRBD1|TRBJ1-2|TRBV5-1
CASSLTGQGASGYTF
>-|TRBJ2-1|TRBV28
CASSLYNEQFF
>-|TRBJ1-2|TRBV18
CASSPSGGGYTF
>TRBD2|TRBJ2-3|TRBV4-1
CASSQVDLGLSTDTQYF
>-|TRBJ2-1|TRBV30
CAWSVIGSRDLRNEQFF
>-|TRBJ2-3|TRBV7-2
CASSFLGRHTDTQYF
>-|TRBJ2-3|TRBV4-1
CASSQAPGSTDTQYF
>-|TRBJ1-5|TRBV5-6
CASSLGSRGDQPQHF
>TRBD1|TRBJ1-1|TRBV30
CAWSPIGTGNTEAFF
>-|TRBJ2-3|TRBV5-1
CASSPTGSSTDTQYF
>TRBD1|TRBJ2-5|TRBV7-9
CASSPGTGFTQETQYF
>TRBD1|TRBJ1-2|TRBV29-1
CSVVGQGYGYTF
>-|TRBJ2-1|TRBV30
CAWSVRGSRPQIDNEQFF
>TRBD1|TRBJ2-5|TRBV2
CASSRQGAGETQYF
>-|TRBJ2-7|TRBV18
CASSPWSDSYEQYF
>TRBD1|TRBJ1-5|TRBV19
CASSMMTGGNQPQHF
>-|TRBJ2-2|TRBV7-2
CASSLALTTGELFF
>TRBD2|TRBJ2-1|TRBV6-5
CASSYDTSGTNEQFF
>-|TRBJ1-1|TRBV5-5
CASKPRDGHRTEAFF
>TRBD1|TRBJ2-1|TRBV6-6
CASSMDRIGHYNEQFF
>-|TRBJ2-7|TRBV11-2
CASSLALGIYEQYF
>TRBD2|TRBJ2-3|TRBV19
CASSRSGYLTDTQYF
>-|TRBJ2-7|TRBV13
CASSPQGSGTYPLEQYF
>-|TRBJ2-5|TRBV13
CASSALLRETQYF
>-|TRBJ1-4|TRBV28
CASSFRGHNEKLFF
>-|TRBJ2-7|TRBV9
CASSVAGTVSYEQYF
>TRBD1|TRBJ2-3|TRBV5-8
CASSWGQGGIDTQYF
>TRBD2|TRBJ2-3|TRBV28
CASRMKSGSVKDTQYF
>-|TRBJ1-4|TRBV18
CASSPPKTRQGEIEKLFF
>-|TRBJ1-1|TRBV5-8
CASSQAGQMNTEAFF
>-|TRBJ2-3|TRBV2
CASSDRAGGTDTQYF
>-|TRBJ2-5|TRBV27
CASRAAGAERETQYF
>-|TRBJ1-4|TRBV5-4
CASSLGGDSLTGKLFF
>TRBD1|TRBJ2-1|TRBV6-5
CASSPTGVAYNEQFF